This is a list of T cell receptor beta chains from one sample in a study of cytomegalovirus exposure and HLA in healthy donors. Clones were sequenced by immunoSEQ multiplex PCR, and TCRdb holds only the in-frame ones, with some missing. Counted here are roughly 140,000 clones, around 80% occurring once; the ten biggest clones make up roughly 2.9%. The material sequenced was PBMCs. Every receptor here comes from a female donor in good health and CMV-seronegative. The CDR3 runs from the conserved cysteine through the conserved F or W. Each record gives: J gene, V gene, CDR3 protein.

>TRBJ1-2|TRBV30
CAWSAPDRNYGYTF
>TRBJ1-5|TRBV5-1
CASKAMLGQGWNQPQHF
>TRBJ2-5|TRBV7-6
CASSFPGPETQYF
>TRBJ2-1|TRBV6-1
CASSPRGGSYNEQFF
>TRBJ2-3|TRBV28
CASSWAGQADTQYF
>TRBJ1-1|TRBV30
CAWRTDLKTEAFF
>TRBJ1-5|TRBV18
CASSPPGGRPQHF
>TRBJ1-1|TRBV5-1
CASSLDGILAFF
>TRBJ2-2|TRBV30
CAWRGALNTGELFF
>TRBJ2-5|TRBV5-1
CASSPLGGGRETQYF
>TRBJ2-1|TRBV2
CASSAGGGAAEQFF
>TRBJ2-5|TRBV27
CASSVTGTGGLVTQYF
>TRBJ1-1|TRBV29-1
CSVVRGNTEAFF
>TRBJ2-3|TRBV11-2
CASTRDFDTDTQYF
>TRBJ2-1|TRBV5-1
CASSVSGGGHNEQFF
>TRBJ2-2|TRBV29-1
CSVEGQGTGELFF
>TRBJ1-6|TRBV27
CASGQESPLHF
>TRBJ2-1|TRBV5-1
CASSLANEQFF
>TRBJ2-1|TRBV18
CASSPAGQGGLVSYNEQFF
>TRBJ1-2|TRBV5-1
CASSPGQGSMGYTF
>TRBJ2-5|TRBV5-4
CASSPEGRSETQYF
>TRBJ2-5|TRBV7-3
CASSSHGQGQETQYF
>TRBJ2-7|TRBV7-2
CASSLNNAQRGSTYEQYF
>TRBJ2-7|TRBV4-2
CASSQVGRDPGGGEQYF
>TRBJ1-4|TRBV6-6
CASSSRRPGDEKLFF